This TCR beta chain was identified in a study of shared clonotypes between healthy human individuals. Evenly divided among several immunoSEQ plates was the genomic DNA of each subset. Repertoires were generated with immunoSEQ multiplex PCR, while TCRdb's copy carries only in-frame clones and drops some. Altogether about 2.1 million clones are present, roughly 91% being singletons, with the ten largest covering under 2%. Naive CD8 cells, CD45RO-negative and positively selected for CCR7, excluded terminally differentiated effector memory CD45RA+ cells. Study-wide results and limits: A small donor pool kept down the genetic and exposure-history diversity that was represented.

In regard to this clone: As yet, its antigen is unknown.

V shed 1 base and J 3 bases; nucleotides not matched to a gene: 7. The germline V gene has CDR1 MDHEN and CDR2 SYDVKM. There are 16 residues in the CDR3. The chain uses TRBV28 and TRBJ2-7, with 9 bases matching TRBD2. The sequence derives from a man aged 18 to 29 in good health. Some clones in this sample may be carry-over from other donors' samples. The specimen was naive CD8+ T cells from PBMCs. This chain's CDR3 is CASSLYAGGPSYEQYF. The DNA of the CDR3 is TGTGCCAGCAGTTTATATGCGGGAGGGCCTAGCTACGAGCAGTACTTC.